Listed below are T cell receptor beta chains from one sample, sequenced in a study of T cell responses to AZD1222 COVID-19 vaccine. The data were produced by immunoSEQ multiplex PCR, yet TCRdb's version contains in-frame clones alone and is incomplete. The profile shows 150,000 or so clones, about 92% of them singletons. Source: peripheral blood, taken on day 0 of AZD1222 vaccination. These receptors all stem from an adult in good health. Both conserved end residues are part of each CDR3. D genes are given only for firm matches. Clone size appears in some rows only: once, few, many, or a class for an expanded clone.

J gene: TRBJ2-1
V gene: TRBV7-3
D gene: TRBD2
clone size: NA
CDR3 protein: CASSLRSGGASYNEQFF
CDR3 DNA: TGTGCCAGCAGCCTACGGAGCGGGGGGGCTTCCTACAATGAGCAGTTCTTC

J gene: TRBJ2-1
V gene: TRBV5-1
D gene: TRBD2
clone size: NA
CDR3 protein: CASSPGTSGPHEQFF
CDR3 DNA: TGCGCCAGCAGCCCCGGGACTAGCGGGCCCCATGAGCAGTTCTTC

J gene: TRBJ2-1
V gene: TRBV7-2
D gene: NA
clone size: NA
CDR3 protein: CASSLEGATTYNEQFF
CDR3 DNA: TGTGCCAGCAGCTTAGAAGGAGCGACGACCTACAATGAGCAGTTCTTC

J gene: TRBJ1-1
V gene: TRBV6-1
D gene: NA
clone size: once
CDR3 protein: CASSELRQVDTEAFF
CDR3 DNA: TGTGCCAGCAGTGAATTAAGACAGGTGGACACTGAAGCTTTCTTT

J gene: TRBJ2-3
V gene: TRBV6-4
D gene: NA
clone size: once
CDR3 protein: CASSVRGGDTQYF
CDR3 DNA: TGTGCCAGCAGCGTCAGGGGGGGTGATACGCAGTATTTT

J gene: TRBJ2-3
V gene: TRBV19
D gene: TRBD2
clone size: NA
CDR3 protein: CASIGVAGGTDTQYF
CDR3 DNA: TGTGCCAGTATTGGGGTAGCGGGGGGCACAGATACGCAGTATTTT

J gene: TRBJ1-3
V gene: TRBV6-1
D gene: NA
clone size: NA
CDR3 protein: CASSAGRMNSGNTIYF
CDR3 DNA: TGTGCCAGCAGTGCTGGACGGATGAATTCAGGAAACACCATATATTTT

J gene: TRBJ1-5
V gene: TRBV5-5
D gene: NA
clone size: NA
CDR3 protein: CASSPRPGKPFSTEPQHF
CDR3 DNA: TGTGCCAGCAGCCCCCGCCCGGGGAAGCCTTTTAGTACGGAGCCCCAGCATTTT

J gene: TRBJ1-1
V gene: TRBV19
D gene: NA
clone size: NA
CDR3 protein: CASSIARGMNTEAFF
CDR3 DNA: TGTGCCAGTAGTATAGCGAGGGGAATGAACACTGAAGCTTTCTTT

J gene: TRBJ1-3
V gene: TRBV9
D gene: NA
clone size: NA
CDR3 protein: CASSLESWGSDF
CDR3 DNA: TGTGCCAGCAGCCTGGAATCATGGGGATCGGATTTT

J gene: TRBJ1-2
V gene: TRBV18
D gene: NA
clone size: NA
CDR3 protein: CASSVGPNYGYTF
CDR3 DNA: TGTGCCAGCTCGGTAGGCCCTAACTATGGCTACACCTTC

J gene: TRBJ1-5
V gene: TRBV28
D gene: NA
clone size: once
CDR3 protein: CASSRSGEGGQPQHF
CDR3 DNA: TGTGCCAGCAGTCGATCAGGGGAAGGAGGTCAGCCCCAGCATTTT